This TCR beta chain was sequenced for a study of CD8 T cells in ankylosing spondylitis. Only one count was recorded for this clonotype. Its specificity is unknown. Preparation of TCR beta libraries was done by quantitative 5'-RACE with molecular barcodes. From the 5' RACE reads, TCRdb called clonotypes with MiXCR, one entry per CDR3 protein. The data hold roughly 240,000 distinct CDR3 sequences, with 32% observed a single time. CDR3 size: 13 residues. V lost 4 bases, J lost 1 base, and 4 bases stayed unmatched. The V gene's germline CDR1 is SQVTM and CDR2 ANQGSEA. Whole-study findings and limits: Reported data indicate significant enrichment of disease-linked clones within matched ankylosing spondylitis synovial fluid.

The chain uses TRBV29-1 and TRBJ2-7; 7 bases match TRBD1. The specimen was blood, either unsorted or a sorted T cell fraction (not recorded which). This TCR derives from a male donor with ankylosing spondylitis or in good health (not recorded which). This chain's CDR3 is CSVGQGESYEQYF. For the CDR3, the DNA is TGCAGCGTTGGACAGGGAGAATCCTACGAGCAGTACTTC.